These 15 T cell receptor beta chains share one sample of origin, sequenced in a study of spatial heterogeneity in lung cancer. The time point: sample taken at primary tumor resection. Frozen PBMC, nontumor lung or tumor provided whole RNA, which was sequenced unsorted. TCRdb called the 5' RACE reads again in MiXCR, with one record for every CDR3 protein. The sample lists roughly 2,000 distinct CDR3 sequences; about 15% were seen once. The sample consisted of PBMCs, taken at surgery. The receptors here all came from a male donor with early-stage non-small cell lung cancer.

This clonotype has a handful of counts. V is TRBV11-2 and J is TRBJ2-7; the D gene could be TRBD1 or TRBD2 (5 bases each). Germline V CDR1 and CDR2: SGHAT, FQNNGV. The CDR3 totals 16 residues. The V end lost 5 bases, the J end lost 2 bases, and 19 bases lay between the germline ends. In DNA form, the CDR3 reads TGTGCCAGCAGCCGTTCATGGGACGCCCCAGCCTACGAGCAGTACTTC. Translating gives CASSRSWDAPAYEQYF. Using reference TRBV11-2 and TRBJ2-7 for the parts outside the CDR3, the full variable domain is EAGVAQSPRYKIIEKRQSVAFWCNPISGHATLYWYQQILGQGPKLLIQFQNNGVVDDSQLPKDRFSAERLKGVDSTLKIQPAKLEDSAVYLCASSRSWDAPAYEQYFGPGTRLTVT.

The gene calls are TRBV7-8 and TRBJ2-7; TRBD2 agrees at 10 bases. The CDR3 loop spans 17 amino acids. CDR1 is SGHVS and CDR2 is FQNEAQ in the germline V gene. The V segment lost 5 bases and the J segment 0 bases; nucleotides outside the gene matches: 10. CDR3 coding DNA: TGTGCCAGCAGCCCCAGGCGAGCGGGAGGGCCCTCCTACGAGCAGTACTTC. Translation: CASSPRRAGGPSYEQYF.

The chain uses TRBV27 and TRBJ1-1, with D perhaps matching TRBD1 (6 bases). The CDR3 contains 13 residues. Germline V gives CDR1 MNHEY, CDR2 SMNVEV (reference sequence). The germline V and J ends were trimmed by 7 bases and 5 bases, with 14 bases remaining between them. As DNA, the CDR3 is TGTGCCAGCAAATACAGGGCGGGGACTGAAGCTTTCTTT. The encoded protein is CASKYRAGTEAFF.

This clonotype qualifies as medium-sized. V usage is TRBV6-2 or TRBV6-3 and J usage is TRBJ2-7; D possibly matches TRBD1 or TRBD2 (5 bases each). Trimming left V 10 bases short and J 6 bases short, with 13 bases between. The germline V gene encodes CDR1 MNHEY and CDR2 SVGEGT. The CDR3 contains 11 residues. As DNA, the CDR3 is TGTGCCACCACTGGGGGAGCCGAGCAGTACTTC. This encodes CATTGGAEQYF.

Ten or more counts support this clonotype. The chain links TRBV27 to TRBJ2-1, with 9 bases identical to TRBD2. With 4 bases clipped from V and 4 bases from J, the junction kept 20 bases outside the gene matches. CDR3 length: 20 amino acids. The germline gives CDR1 MNHEY, CDR2 SMNVEV (reference sequence). CDR3 sequence (DNA): TGTGCCAGCAGTTGGGGGGCGGGTAGGGCTAGCGGGGCACCTTACAATGAGCAGTTCTTC. Translating gives CASSWGAGRASGAPYNEQFF.

By share, this clonotype ranks as medium-sized. The V gene is TRBV28, the J gene TRBJ2-7; no firm D call. The CDR3 length is 13 residues. Trimming took 5 bases from V and 6 from J, leaving 14 bases between them. Germline values: CDR1 MDHEN, CDR2 SYDVKM. For the CDR3, the DNA is TGTGCCAGCAGTATCCGACCGCGAGGCGAGCAGTACTTC. It translates to CASSIRPRGEQYF.

The rearrangement uses TRBV6-1 and TRBJ1-6; D possibly corresponds to TRBD1 (5 bases). CDR1 is MNHNS, CDR2 SASEGT, per germline. V was pared by 7 bases and J by 5 bases, with 15 bases between. The CDR3 length is 15 residues. The CDR3 DNA reads as TGTGCCAGCACCCAAGGGGCCGTGAATAATTCACCCCTCCACTTT. Its protein is CASTQGAVNNSPLHF.

By sample fraction, this clonotype is large (0.1 to 1%). The chain uses TRBV28 and TRBJ2-1, with TRBD1 identical over 7 bases. Germline lookup yields CDR1 MDHEN and CDR2 SYDVKM. Trimming cost V 5 bases and J 4 bases; bases outside gene matches: 14. The CDR3 consists of 17 residues. The CDR3 loop is CASSPLSQGPSYNEQFF. CDR3 nucleotide sequence: TGTGCCAGCAGTCCCCTCTCACAGGGGCCCTCTTACAATGAGCAGTTCTTC.

Relative to its sample, this clonotype is large. The rearrangement uses TRBV20-1 and TRBJ2-1; 9 bases fit TRBD2. There are 14 residues in the CDR3. The germline V gene encodes CDR1 DFQATT and CDR2 SNEGSKA (reference sequence). Unmatched junction bases numbered 4, after V lost 5 bases and J lost 2 bases. This chain's CDR3 is CSASAGGAYNEQFF. The CDR3 nucleotides read TGCAGTGCTTCCGCGGGGGGGGCCTACAATGAGCAGTTCTTC.

This clonotype was seen more than once but under ten times. The chain joins TRBV18 to TRBJ1-4; D may be TRBD1 (6 bases). Between the trimmed V and J ends, which lost 6 bases and 5 bases, there was a span of 10 bases. In germline, CDR1 is KGHSH, CDR2 LQKENI. The CDR3 consists of 13 residues. CDR3 nucleotides: TGTGCCAGCTCCGGACAGAAGAATGAAAAACTGTTTTTT. Amino acid sequence: CASSGQKNEKLFF.

This clonotype is medium-sized (0.01 to 0.1%) by share. The chain recombines TRBV20-1 with TRBJ2-5; 8 bases line up with TRBD2. The CDR3 runs to 14 residues. Trimming removed 4 bases from V and 5 bases from J; junction bases left unmatched: 9. The germline gives CDR1 DFQATT, CDR2 SNEGSKA (reference sequence). CDR3: CSANDGRAGETQYF. CDR3 bases: TGCAGTGCTAATGACGGGAGGGCCGGGGAGACCCAGTACTTC.

In its sample, this clonotype was seen many times. The chain links TRBV7-2 to TRBJ2-2, with TRBD2 identical over 8 bases. V lost 5 bases, J lost 5 bases, and 10 bases stayed unmatched. The germline V gene encodes CDR1 SGHTA and CDR2 FQGNSA. This CDR3 region has 16 residues. The CDR3 coding sequence is TGTGCCAGCAGCCAGCGCGCGGGGGGTATTACCGGGGAGCTGTTTTTT. It is translated as CASSQRAGGITGELFF.

The chain carries TRBV9 and TRBJ2-1, with 9 bases matching TRBD1. CDR3 size: 15 residues. Germline trimming cut 4 bases from V and 8 bases from J; bases unmatched to any gene: 10. Germline values: CDR1 SGDLS, CDR2 YYNGEE. This CDR3 is CASSLKTGGVDEQFF. The CDR3, as DNA: TGTGCCAGCAGCCTCAAGACAGGGGGTGTGGATGAGCAGTTCTTC.

In its sample, this clonotype was seen many times. V is TRBV19 and J is TRBJ1-5; D is unresolved. The CDR3 consists of 12 residues. Germline CDR1 and CDR2: LNHDA and SQIVND (reference sequence). Trimming shortened V by 5 bases and J by 1 base, and 3 bases separated the two germline ends. The CDR3 coding sequence is TGTGCCAGTAGTGGGAGCAATCAGCCCCAGCATTTT. Translation: CASSGSNQPQHF.

By share, this clonotype ranks as medium-sized. The chain recombines TRBV29-1 with TRBJ2-1; D gene uncertain. This CDR3 spans 13 amino acids. Germline V CDR1 and CDR2: SQVTM, ANQGSEA. The V end lost 0 bases, the J end lost 2 bases, and 5 bases lay between the germline ends. CDR3 bases: TGCAGCGTTGAAGATCGACCCTACAATGAGCAGTTCTTC. Amino acid sequence: CSVEDRPYNEQFF.